Listed below are T cell receptor beta chains from one sample, sequenced in a study of response to subunit inactivated influenza vaccine. TCRdb re-analysed the RT-PCR reads in MiXCR, keeping a single row per CDR3 protein. The repertoire consists of about 480,000 distinct CDR3 sequences, with under 15% occurring once and the leading ten covering 10% to 15%. Source: PBMCs from blood, taken roughly 46 days after vaccination. The receptor set was obtained from a man aged 45-65 years who received an inactivated influenza vaccine. Both conserved end residues are part of each CDR3. A D gene is named only where the DNA matches it firmly. The size entry is marked missing in some rows and otherwise reads once, few, many or a size class.

D,V,size,J,CDR3,DNA
NA,TRBV7-3,NA,TRBJ2-5,CASSLTGEDWETQYF,TGTGCCAGCAGCCTAACGGGAGAGGATTGGGAGACCCAGTACTTC
NA,TRBV7-2,NA,TRBJ2-1,CASSLATARHHEQFF,TGTGCCAGCAGCTTAGCCACAGCCCGCCACCATGAGCAGTTCTTC
TRBD2,TRBV7-3,few,TRBJ2-2,CASRRTSEGTGELFF,TGTGCCAGCAGGCGGACTAGCGAGGGCACCGGGGAGCTGTTTTTT
TRBD1,TRBV11-2,few,TRBJ2-1,CASSSLDRANNEQFF,TGTGCCAGCAGCTCCCTTGACAGGGCCAACAATGAGCAGTTCTTC
NA,TRBV4-1,few,TRBJ2-5,CASSQDPPQEYQETQYF,TGCGCCAGCAGCCAAGACCCCCCACAGGAGTACCAAGAGACCCAGTACTTC
NA,TRBV4-1,NA,TRBJ2-1,CASSQGGGVGYNEQFF,TGCGCCAGCAGCCAAGGAGGCGGGGTGGGCTACAATGAGCAGTTCTTC
NA,TRBV12-3/TRBV12-4,NA,TRBJ2-2,CASRPVNANTGELFF,TGTGCCAGCAGACCAGTTAACGCGAACACCGGGGAGCTGTTTTTT
TRBD2,TRBV4-3,few,TRBJ2-1,CASSQSRLAVSSYNEQFF,TGCGCCAGCAGCCAATCCCGACTAGCTGTTAGCTCCTACAATGAGCAGTTCTTC
NA,TRBV12-3/TRBV12-4,many,TRBJ2-3,CASSLGSDTDTQYF,TGTGCCAGCAGTTTAGGGTCAGACACAGATACGCAGTATTTT
NA,TRBV6-4,few,TRBJ1-2,CASSGSGGQGYTF,TGTGCCAGCAGTGGTTCTGGAGGACAGGGCTACACCTTC
TRBD2,TRBV9,many,TRBJ2-5,CASSEGTTLRETQYF,TGTGCCAGCAGCGAAGGGACTACTCTTCGAGAGACCCAGTACTTC
NA,TRBV12-3/TRBV12-4,few,TRBJ2-7,CAKWQPSYEQYF,TGTGCCAAATGGCAGCCTTCCTACGAGCAGTACTTC
NA,TRBV7-2,NA,TRBJ1-2,CASSFQGISNGYTF,TGTGCCAGCAGCTTCCAGGGGATTTCAAATGGCTACACCTTC
TRBD1,TRBV4-3,few,TRBJ2-5,CASSQDPTGGETQYF,TGCGCCAGCAGCCAAGACCCGACAGGGGGAGAGACCCAGTACTTC
TRBD1,TRBV5-1,NA,TRBJ2-7,CASSLRSAGGSEQYF,TGCGCCAGCAGCTTGAGGTCGGCAGGGGGAAGCGAGCAGTACTTC
TRBD2,TRBV20-1,NA,TRBJ2-3,CSAPYGLAGVGTDTQYF,TGCAGTGCTCCTTACGGACTAGCGGGAGTAGGCACAGATACGCAGTATTTT
TRBD2,TRBV12-3/TRBV12-4,few,TRBJ2-1,CASSLLAGNLYNEQFF,TGTGCCAGCAGTTTATTAGCGGGAAACCTCTACAATGAGCAGTTCTTC
NA,TRBV3-1,few,TRBJ2-1,CASSQDSGNSYNEQFF,TGTGCCAGCAGCCAAGATTCGGGAAACTCCTACAATGAGCAGTTCTTC
NA,TRBV20-1,few,TRBJ2-5,CSAIDEGDPWKETQYF,TGCAGTGCTATCGACGAAGGGGACCCCTGGAAGGAGACCCAGTACTTC
NA,TRBV20-1,NA,TRBJ2-7,CSAIRRGHSYEQYF,TGCAGTGCGATCCGCCGGGGACATTCCTACGAGCAGTACTTC